Below, one T cell receptor beta chain is given with its context. The data were produced by immunoSEQ multiplex PCR, yet TCRdb's version contains in-frame clones alone and is incomplete. The sample has approximately 89,000 clones, over 70% seen once. The sample originates from a study of blood T cell repertoires in COVID-19. CDR3 size: 16 residues. V was pared by 1 base and J by 2 bases, with 15 bases between. CDR1 is MNHEY and CDR2 is SMNVEV in the germline V gene (reference sequence). This chain uses TRBV27 with TRBJ2-7; no firm D call. The receptor comes from a human donor in a cohort sampled during active COVID-19. Input material: peripheral blood. CDR3 region: CASSLYPPDSTYEQYF. Written as DNA, the CDR3 is TGTGCCAGCAGTTTATACCCCCCCGACTCAACCTACGAGCAGTACTTC.